The rows below give T cell receptor beta chains drawn from one sample of a study of T cells in localized non-small cell lung cancer. Only in-frame clones appear in the TCRdb table, and some are missing; sequencing was by immunoSEQ multiplex PCR. The sample yields around 21,000 clones, roughly 84% seen once. Sequencing used peripheral blood, obtained before any cancer treatment. The receptors come from a man between 40 and 75 years old with stage I lung adenocarcinoma. The CDR3 runs from the conserved cysteine through the conserved F or W. D genes are given only for firm matches. Clone size appears in some rows only: once, few, many, or a class for an expanded clone.

CASSEGLAGAKDTQYF	TGTGCCAGCAGTGAAGGCCTAGCGGGAGCAAAAGATACGCAGTATTTT	-	TRBV2	TRBJ2-3	TRBD2
CASRETGTYEQYF	TGTGCCAGCCGGGAGACAGGGACCTACGAGCAGTACTTC	once	TRBV7-2	TRBJ2-7	-
CASSREAAGETQYF	TGTGCCAGCAGTCGCGAGGCAGCCGGGGAGACCCAGTACTTC	-	TRBV7-3	TRBJ2-5	-
CASSQEFNGYTF	TGCGCCAGCAGCCAAGAATTCAATGGCTACACCTTC	-	TRBV4-3	TRBJ1-2	-
CAYRAAGADNEQFF	TGCGCCTACCGCGCAGCGGGGGCCGACAATGAGCAGTTCTTC	-	TRBV29-1	TRBJ2-1	TRBD2
CASSPGIGDEQFF	TGTGCCAGCAGTCCCGGTATCGGGGATGAGCAGTTCTTC	-	TRBV7-7	TRBJ2-1	-
CASSPQSLGGQPQHF	TGTGCCAGCAGCCCCCAGTCGCTAGGCGGACAGCCCCAGCATTTT	-	TRBV7-8	TRBJ1-5	-
CASSPWTGYSNQPQHF	TGTGCCAGCAGTCCTTGGACAGGCTATAGCAATCAGCCCCAGCATTTT	few	TRBV27	TRBJ1-5	TRBD1
CASSLEDTQYF	TGTGCCAGCAGCCTCGAAGATACGCAGTATTTT	-	TRBV6-5	TRBJ2-3	-
CASRNAGLRSYNEQFF	TGTGCCAGCCGCAACGCGGGCCTACGATCCTACAATGAGCAGTTCTTC	-	TRBV28	TRBJ2-1	-
CASKGTGTGYEQYF	TGTGCCAGCAAGGGGACAGGTACGGGCTACGAGCAGTACTTC	-	TRBV28	TRBJ2-7	TRBD1
CASSLPYEQYF	TGTGCCAGCAGTTTGCCCTACGAGCAGTACTTC	-	TRBV6-1	TRBJ2-7	-
CASSIREATEAFF	TGTGCCAGTAGTATAAGGGAGGCGACTGAAGCTTTCTTT	-	TRBV19	TRBJ1-1	-
CASSLMSSYNEQFF	TGTGCCAGCAGCTTGATGAGCTCCTACAATGAGCAGTTCTTC	once	TRBV13	TRBJ2-1	-
CAWRGLSGTEAFF	TGTGCCTGGAGAGGGCTCAGCGGCACTGAAGCTTTCTTT	once	TRBV30	TRBJ1-1	-
CASSLSWDRYNSYNEQFF	TGTGCCAGCAGTTTATCCTGGGACAGATACAACTCCTACAATGAGCAGTTCTTC	-	TRBV27	TRBJ2-1	TRBD1
CASTPRGNTEAFF	TGTGCCAGCACCCCCAGGGGTAACACTGAAGCTTTCTTT	-	TRBV28	TRBJ1-1	-
CSVGPDGYTF	TGCAGCGTTGGACCCGACGGCTACACCTTC	-	TRBV29-1	TRBJ1-2	-
CASSQQGLWTEAFF	TGTGCCAGCAGCCAACAGGGGCTTTGGACTGAAGCTTTCTTT	-	TRBV14	TRBJ1-1	-
CASSRGLAGGPIEETQYF	TGTGCCAGCTCACGCGGACTAGCGGGAGGGCCAATTGAAGAGACCCAGTACTTC	-	TRBV18	TRBJ2-5	TRBD2
CASNRGGQCLSTDTQYF	TGTGCCAGCAACCGCGGAGGGCAGTGCCTTAGCACAGATACGCAGTATTTT	-	TRBV21-1	TRBJ2-3	-
CASSQYETSSEQYF	TGTGCCAGCAGCCAATATGAGACCAGCAGCGAGCAGTACTTC	-	TRBV4-2	TRBJ2-7	-
CASSASQGLNTEAFF	TGTGCCAGCAGCGCGTCACAGGGGCTGAACACTGAAGCTTTCTTT	-	TRBV7-6	TRBJ1-1	TRBD1
CASSPRPGANVLTF	TGTGCCAGCAGCCCCCGACCTGGGGCCAACGTCCTGACTTTC	once	TRBV5-5	TRBJ2-6	-
CAWSVGLAYEQYF	TGTGCCTGGAGTGTTGGCCTAGCCTACGAGCAGTACTTC	-	TRBV30	TRBJ2-7	-
CASSSGTGNTIYF	TGTGCCAGTAGTAGTGGGACTGGAAACACCATATATTTT	few	TRBV19	TRBJ1-3	-
CASSLRAGGGETQYF	TGTGCCAGCAGCTTAAGGGCGGGGGGCGGAGAGACCCAGTACTTC	once	TRBV7-3	TRBJ2-5	TRBD2
CASSVDTGGWGNTIYF	TGTGCCAGCAGCGTAGATACAGGGGGGTGGGGCAACACCATATATTTT	once	TRBV9	TRBJ1-3	TRBD1
CASSEAGQGHEQYF	TGCGCCAGCAGTGAAGCGGGACAGGGACACGAGCAGTACTTC	few	TRBV10-1	TRBJ2-7	TRBD1
CASSKVSSWLYNEQFF	TGTGCCAGCAGCAAAGTGTCGTCCTGGCTTTACAATGAGCAGTTCTTC	-	TRBV21-1	TRBJ2-1	-
CASSILPLLQFPPLYGYTF	TGTGCCAGCAGTATATTACCACTACTCCAGTTCCCTCCCCTCTATGGCTACACCTTC	-	TRBV6-4	TRBJ1-2	-
CASSLFSGRRGTGELFF	TGCGCCAGCAGCCTATTTAGCGGGAGAAGAGGGACCGGGGAGCTGTTTTTT	-	TRBV5-1	TRBJ2-2	TRBD2
CASSALSDTQYF	TGTGCCAGCAGCGCCCTTTCAGATACGCAGTATTTT	once	TRBV7-9	TRBJ2-3	-
CASSLGGQGGDEQYF	TGTGCCAGCAGCTTAGGGGGACAGGGCGGCGACGAGCAGTACTTC	-	TRBV7-3	TRBJ2-7	TRBD1
CASSPLVGVVNTEAFF	TGTGCCAGCTCACCACTTGTAGGGGTGGTCAACACTGAAGCTTTCTTT	-	TRBV18	TRBJ1-1	-
CASTYGSRTGNTIYF	TGTGCCAGTACCTACGGATCGCGGACCGGGAACACCATATATTTT	-	TRBV19	TRBJ1-3	-
CASSSLKGAGTEQYF	TGTGCCAGCAGTTCCCTGAAGGGAGCCGGAACCGAGCAGTACTTC	-	TRBV6-1	TRBJ2-7	-
CASSISTLAKNIQYF	TGTGCCAGTAGTATTTCCACATTAGCCAAAAACATTCAGTACTTC	-	TRBV19	TRBJ2-4	-
CATSRDLGRDTQYF	TGTGCCACCAGCAGAGATTTGGGTAGAGATACGCAGTATTTT	-	TRBV15	TRBJ2-3	-
CASTRWGFQETQYF	TGTGCCAGCACCCGCTGGGGGTTTCAAGAGACCCAGTACTTC	-	TRBV5-6	TRBJ2-5	-
CASSDRDFYGYTF	TGCGCCAGCAGCGATCGGGATTTCTATGGCTACACCTTC	-	TRBV5-1	TRBJ1-2	-
CASSFGRVYGANVLTF	TGTGCCAGCAGTTTTGGCAGGGTATATGGGGCCAACGTCCTGACTTTC	-	TRBV27	TRBJ2-6	-
CASSDSGTGSDTQYF	TGTGCCAGCAGTGACTCGGGGACTGGGTCAGATACGCAGTATTTT	-	TRBV6-4	TRBJ2-3	-
CASSYSRSINYGYTF	TGTGCCAGCAGTTACTCGCGGTCGATTAACTATGGCTACACCTTC	-	TRBV6-5	TRBJ1-2	-
CASRGTDNTEAFF	TGCGCCAGCCGAGGGACGGATAACACTGAAGCTTTCTTT	-	TRBV5-1	TRBJ1-1	-
CASSPTAYESGANVLTF	TGTGCCAGCAGCCCCACGGCCTATGAATCTGGGGCCAACGTCCTGACTTTC	-	TRBV28	TRBJ2-6	-
CASSLGGTSSYNEQFF	TGTGCCAGCAGCTTGGGGGGGACTAGCTCCTACAATGAGCAGTTCTTC	-	TRBV5-4	TRBJ2-1	TRBD2
CASSFPQRGIGEQFF	TGTGCCAGCAGTTTTCCCCAGCGGGGTATCGGAGAGCAGTTCTTC	-	TRBV28	TRBJ2-1	TRBD2
CSAGPGNGYTF	TGCAGTGCCGGACCTGGGAATGGCTACACCTTC	-	TRBV20-1	TRBJ1-2	-
CASSPLGQGASYEQYF	TGTGCCAGCAGTCCCCTGGGGCAGGGGGCCTCCTACGAGCAGTACTTC	-	TRBV27	TRBJ2-7	TRBD1
CASSPAGPSPNEQYF	TGTGCCAGCAGTCCCGCCGGGCCTTCACCCAACGAGCAGTACTTC	-	TRBV28	TRBJ2-7	-
CASSSQAGGVETQYF	TGTGCCAGCAGTTCCCAGGCGGGAGGCGTGGAGACCCAGTACTTC	few	TRBV28	TRBJ2-5	TRBD2
CAWSVGSAGNEQYF	TGTGCCTGGAGTGTAGGTTCGGCGGGGAACGAGCAGTACTTC	once	TRBV30	TRBJ2-7	-
CASSLRDKYGYTF	TGTGCCAGCAGCCTCCGGGACAAGTATGGCTACACCTTC	-	TRBV4-2	TRBJ1-2	-
CASSLQNEKLFF	TGTGCCAGCAGCTTGCAGAATGAAAAACTGTTTTTT	-	TRBV5-6	TRBJ1-4	-